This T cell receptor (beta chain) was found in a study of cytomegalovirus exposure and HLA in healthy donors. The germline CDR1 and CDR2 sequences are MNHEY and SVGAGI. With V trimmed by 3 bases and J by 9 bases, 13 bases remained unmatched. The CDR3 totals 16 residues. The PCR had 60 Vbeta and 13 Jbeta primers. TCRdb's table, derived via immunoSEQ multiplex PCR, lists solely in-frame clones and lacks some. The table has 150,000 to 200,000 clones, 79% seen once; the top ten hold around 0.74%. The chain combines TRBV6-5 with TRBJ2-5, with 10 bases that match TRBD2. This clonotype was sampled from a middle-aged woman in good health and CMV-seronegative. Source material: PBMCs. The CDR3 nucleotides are TGTGCCAGCAGTTATAGTACTAGCGGGGACCGGGGGGCCCAGTACTTC. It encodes CASSYSTSGDRGAQYF.